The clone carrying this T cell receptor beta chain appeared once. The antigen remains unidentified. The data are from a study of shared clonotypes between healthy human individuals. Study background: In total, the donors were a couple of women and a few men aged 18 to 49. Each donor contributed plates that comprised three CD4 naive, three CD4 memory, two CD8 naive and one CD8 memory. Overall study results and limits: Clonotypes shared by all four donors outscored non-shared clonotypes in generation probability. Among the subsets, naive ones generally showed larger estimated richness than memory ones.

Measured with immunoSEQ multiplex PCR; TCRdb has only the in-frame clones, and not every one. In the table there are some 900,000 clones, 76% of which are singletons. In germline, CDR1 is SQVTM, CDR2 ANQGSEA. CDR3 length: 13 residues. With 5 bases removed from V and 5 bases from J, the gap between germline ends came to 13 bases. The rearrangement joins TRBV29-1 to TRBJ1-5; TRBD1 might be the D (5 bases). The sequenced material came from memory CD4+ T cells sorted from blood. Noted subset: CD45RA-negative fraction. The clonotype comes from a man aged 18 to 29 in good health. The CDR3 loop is CSVQAGRDQPQHF. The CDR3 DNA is TGCAGCGTTCAAGCGGGACGGGATCAGCCCCAGCATTTT. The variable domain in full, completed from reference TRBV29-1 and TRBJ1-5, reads SAVISQKPSRDICQRGTSLTIQCQVDSQVTMMFWYRQQPGQSLTLIATANQGSEATYESGFVIDKFPISRPNLTFSTLTVSNMSPEDSSIYLCSVQAGRDQPQHFGDGTRLSIL.